This T cell receptor beta chain comes out of a study of blood T cell repertoires in COVID-19. As for the study in general: COVID-19 samples, acute and convalescent, were from the United States, Italy and Spain. T cells, B-cell-depleted T cells, or PBMCs supplied cDNA or gDNA.

Here immunoSEQ multiplex PCR was the method, and the copy in TCRdb shows in-frame clones only, minus some. The sample comprises 150,000 to 200,000 clones, about 89% of which are singletons, and approximately 8.1% rests with the top ten. The length of the CDR3 is 18 residues. Germline-derived CDR1 and CDR2 are MGHRA and YSYEKL. V was trimmed by 1 base and J by 3 bases, leaving 19 bases between them. Cohort assignment relied on participant-reported clinical history. Recovered status in Cohort 3 required two negative PCRs, clearance, or symptom resolution. The sample holds one count of this clone. The V gene is TRBV4-1, the J gene TRBJ2-1; the D gene is possibly TRBD1 (6 bases). This clonotype was sampled from a woman aged 18-35 years who had recovered from COVID-19. Input material: PBMCs or T cells enriched from blood (not recorded which). Here the CDR3 reads CASSQGLVRGKIYNEQFF. In DNA form, the CDR3 reads TGCGCCAGCAGCCAAGGTCTTGTGAGGGGGAAAATCTACAATGAGCAGTTCTTC.